This entry features one TCR beta chain sequence. Methods used by the authors: How many nucleated cells were present was estimated from reference gene primer amplification. The data were produced by immunoSEQ multiplex PCR, yet TCRdb's version contains in-frame clones alone and is incomplete. That table furnishes V, J and clone size, whereas the DNA furnished D and trimming. The sample yields about 190,000 clones, about 86% seen once. The data are from a study of blood T cell repertoires in COVID-19. Across the whole study: The United States, Italy and Spain provided the acute and convalescent COVID-19 samples.

There are 11 residues in the CDR3. Trimming cost V 4 bases and J 11 bases, with 9 bases left between them. CDR1 is DFQATT and CDR2 is SNEGSKA in the germline V gene (reference sequence). The sequence was collected from a young man with active or convalescent COVID-19. The chain links TRBV20-1 to TRBJ1-6; perhaps TRBD1 as D (5 bases). The sequenced sample was peripheral blood. CDR3 sequence: CSAMGGPPLHF. The CDR3 DNA reads as TGCAGTGCTATGGGGGGTCCACCCCTCCACTTT.